This T cell receptor (beta chain) was identified in a study of T cell responses to AZD1222 COVID-19 vaccine. TCRdb's table, derived via immunoSEQ multiplex PCR, lists solely in-frame clones and lacks some. The data hold approximately 110,000 clones, with 92% observed a single time. Trimming stripped 7 bases from V and 3 bases from J, with 12 bases between. The CDR3 is made up of 13 amino acids. The germline V gene has CDR1 SGHNT and CDR2 YENEEA. The sequences come from peripheral blood, collected 28 days after the second AZD1222 dose. This TCR came from an adult who received the AZD1222 COVID-19 vaccine. The chain is built from TRBV11-3 and TRBJ2-5, with D possibly TRBD2 on 6 matching bases. The CDR3 is CASKAGTEETQYF. The CDR3 coding sequence is TGTGCCAGCAAAGCTGGGACTGAAGAGACCCAGTACTTC.